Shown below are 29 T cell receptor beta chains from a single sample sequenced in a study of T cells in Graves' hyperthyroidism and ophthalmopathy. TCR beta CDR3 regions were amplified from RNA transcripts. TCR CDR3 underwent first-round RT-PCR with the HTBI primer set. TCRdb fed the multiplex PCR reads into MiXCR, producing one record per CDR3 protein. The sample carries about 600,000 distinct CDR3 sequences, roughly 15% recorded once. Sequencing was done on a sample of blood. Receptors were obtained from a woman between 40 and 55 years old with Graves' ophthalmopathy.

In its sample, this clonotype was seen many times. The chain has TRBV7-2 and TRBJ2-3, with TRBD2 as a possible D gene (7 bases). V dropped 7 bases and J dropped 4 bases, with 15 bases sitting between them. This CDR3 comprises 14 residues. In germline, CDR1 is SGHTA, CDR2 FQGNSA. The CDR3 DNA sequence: TGTGCCAGCAATAGCGGGTGGGGGCCAGATACGCAGTATTTT. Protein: CASNSGWGPDTQYF.

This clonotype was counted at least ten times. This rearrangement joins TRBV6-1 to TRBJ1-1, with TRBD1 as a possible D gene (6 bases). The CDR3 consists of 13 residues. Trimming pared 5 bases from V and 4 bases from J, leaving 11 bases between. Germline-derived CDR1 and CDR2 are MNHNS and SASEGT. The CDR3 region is CASSQQGATEAFF. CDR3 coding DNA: TGTGCCAGCAGTCAACAGGGTGCCACTGAAGCTTTCTTT.

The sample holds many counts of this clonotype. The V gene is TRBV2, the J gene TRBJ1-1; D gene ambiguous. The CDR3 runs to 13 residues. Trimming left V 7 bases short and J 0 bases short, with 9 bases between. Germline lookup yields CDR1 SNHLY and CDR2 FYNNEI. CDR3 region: CASNPAMNTEAFF. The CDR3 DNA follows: TGTGCCAGCAATCCAGCAATGAACACTGAAGCTTTCTTT.

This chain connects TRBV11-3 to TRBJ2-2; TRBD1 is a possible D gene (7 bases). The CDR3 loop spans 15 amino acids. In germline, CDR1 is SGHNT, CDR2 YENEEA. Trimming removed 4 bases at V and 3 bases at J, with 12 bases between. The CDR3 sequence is CASSSGGSDTGELFF. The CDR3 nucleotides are TGTGCCAGCAGCTCAGGGGGGAGCGACACCGGGGAGCTGTTTTTT.

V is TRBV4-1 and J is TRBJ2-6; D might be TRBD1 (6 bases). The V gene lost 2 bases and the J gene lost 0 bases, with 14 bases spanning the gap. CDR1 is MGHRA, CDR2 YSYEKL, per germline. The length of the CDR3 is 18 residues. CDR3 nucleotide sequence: TGCGCCAGCAGCCAATCGGGACATGGCGACTCTGGGGCCAACGTCCTGACTTTC. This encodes CASSQSGHGDSGANVLTF.

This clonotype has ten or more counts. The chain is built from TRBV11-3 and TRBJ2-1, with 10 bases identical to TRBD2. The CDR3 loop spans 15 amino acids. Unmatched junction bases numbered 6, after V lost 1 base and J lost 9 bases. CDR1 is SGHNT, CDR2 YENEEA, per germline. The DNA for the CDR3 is TGTGCCAGCAGCTTAGGGCTAGCGGGAGTTAGTGAGCAGTTCTTC. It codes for CASSLGLAGVSEQFF.

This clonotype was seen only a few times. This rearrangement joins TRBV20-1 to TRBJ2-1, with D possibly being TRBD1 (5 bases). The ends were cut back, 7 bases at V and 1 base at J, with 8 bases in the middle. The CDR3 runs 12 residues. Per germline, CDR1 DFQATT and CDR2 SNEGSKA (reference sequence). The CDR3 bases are TGCAGTGGGACAAAATCCTACAATGAGCAGTTCTTC. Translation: CSGTKSYNEQFF.

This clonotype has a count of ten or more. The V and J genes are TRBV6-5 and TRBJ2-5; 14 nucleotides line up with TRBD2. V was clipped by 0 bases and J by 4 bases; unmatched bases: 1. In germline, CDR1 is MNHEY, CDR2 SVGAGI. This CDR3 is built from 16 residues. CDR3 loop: CASSYSGLAGGETQYF. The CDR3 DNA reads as TGTGCCAGCAGTTACTCAGGACTAGCGGGAGGAGAGACCCAGTACTTC.

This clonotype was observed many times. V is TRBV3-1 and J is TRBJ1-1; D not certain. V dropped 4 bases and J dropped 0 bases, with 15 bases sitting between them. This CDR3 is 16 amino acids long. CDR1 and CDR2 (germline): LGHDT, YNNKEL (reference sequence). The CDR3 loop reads CASSPYRMGLNTEAFF. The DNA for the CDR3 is TGTGCCAGCAGCCCGTATCGCATGGGTCTGAACACTGAAGCTTTCTTT.

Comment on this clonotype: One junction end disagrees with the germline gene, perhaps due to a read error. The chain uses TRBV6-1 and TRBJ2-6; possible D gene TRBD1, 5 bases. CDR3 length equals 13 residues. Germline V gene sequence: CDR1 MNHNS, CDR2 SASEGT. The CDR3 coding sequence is TGTGCCAGCAGTCAACCTGGGGCCAACGTCCTGGCTTTC. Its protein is CASSQPGANVLAF.

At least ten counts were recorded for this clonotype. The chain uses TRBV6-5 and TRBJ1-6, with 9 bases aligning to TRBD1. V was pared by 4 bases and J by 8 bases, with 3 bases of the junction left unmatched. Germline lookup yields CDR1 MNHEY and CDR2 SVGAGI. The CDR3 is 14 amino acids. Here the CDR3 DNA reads TGTGCCAGCAGTTGGGACAGGGCCGATTCACCCCTCCACTTT. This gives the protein CASSWDRADSPLHF.

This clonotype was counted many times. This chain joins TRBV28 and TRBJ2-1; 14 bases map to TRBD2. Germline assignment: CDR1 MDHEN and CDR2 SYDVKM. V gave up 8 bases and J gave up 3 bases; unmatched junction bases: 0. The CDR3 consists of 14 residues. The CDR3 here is CASGTSGSYNEQFF. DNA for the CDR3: TGTGCCAGCGGGACTAGCGGGAGCTACAATGAGCAGTTCTTC.

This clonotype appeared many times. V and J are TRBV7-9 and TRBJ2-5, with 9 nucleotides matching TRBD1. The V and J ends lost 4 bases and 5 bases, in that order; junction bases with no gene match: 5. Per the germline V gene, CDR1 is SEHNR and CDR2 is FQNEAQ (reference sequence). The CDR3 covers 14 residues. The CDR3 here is CASSSDRGWETQYF. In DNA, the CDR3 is TGTGCCAGCAGCTCGGACAGGGGATGGGAGACCCAGTACTTC.

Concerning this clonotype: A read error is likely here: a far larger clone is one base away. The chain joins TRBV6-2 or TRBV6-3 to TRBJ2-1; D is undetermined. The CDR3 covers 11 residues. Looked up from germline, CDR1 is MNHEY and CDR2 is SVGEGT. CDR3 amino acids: CASSPGNGQFF. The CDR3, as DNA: TGTGCCAGCAGCCCTGGTAATGGGCAGTTCTTC.

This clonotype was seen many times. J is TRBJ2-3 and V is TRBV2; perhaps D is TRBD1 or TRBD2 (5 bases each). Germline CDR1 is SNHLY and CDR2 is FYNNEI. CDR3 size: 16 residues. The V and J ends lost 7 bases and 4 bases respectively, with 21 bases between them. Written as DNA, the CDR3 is TGTGCCAGCACTCCGGGACCGTACAATAGAGCAGATACGCAGTATTTT. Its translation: CASTPGPYNRADTQYF.

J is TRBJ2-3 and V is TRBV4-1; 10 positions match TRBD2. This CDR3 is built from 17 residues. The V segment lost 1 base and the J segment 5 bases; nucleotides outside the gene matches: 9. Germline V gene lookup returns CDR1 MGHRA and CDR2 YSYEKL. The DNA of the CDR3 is TGCGCCAGCAGCCAAGTTTGGAGCGGGGGGGCCCAAGATACGCAGTATTTT. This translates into CASSQVWSGGAQDTQYF.

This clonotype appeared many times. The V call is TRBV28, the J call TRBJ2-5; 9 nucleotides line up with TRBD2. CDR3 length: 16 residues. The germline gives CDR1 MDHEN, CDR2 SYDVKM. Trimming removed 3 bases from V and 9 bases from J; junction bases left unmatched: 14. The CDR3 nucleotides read TGTGCCAGCAGTTTGATAGCTAGCGGGACCCGTGGGGCCCAGTACTTC. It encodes CASSLIASGTRGAQYF.

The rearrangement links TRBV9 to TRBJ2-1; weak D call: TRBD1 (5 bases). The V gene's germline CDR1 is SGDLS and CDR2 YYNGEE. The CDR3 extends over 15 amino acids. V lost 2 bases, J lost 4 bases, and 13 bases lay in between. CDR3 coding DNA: TGTGCCAGCAGCGTTGACCAAGGGGCGTACAATGAGCAGTTCTTC. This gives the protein CASSVDQGAYNEQFF. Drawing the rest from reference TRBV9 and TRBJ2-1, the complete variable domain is DSGVTQTPKHLITATGQRVTLRCSPRSGDLSVYWYQQSLDQGLQFLIQYYNGEERAKGNILERFSAQQFPDLHSELNLSSLELGDSALYFCASSVDQGAYNEQFFGPGTRLTVL.

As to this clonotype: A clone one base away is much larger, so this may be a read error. CDR3 protein: CASSLGYRAVDTDTQYF. CDR3 bases: TGTGCCAGCAGCTTAGGATACCGGGCCGTCGACACAGATACGCAGTATTTT. The rearrangement uses TRBV11-1 and TRBJ2-3; D is unresolved. Germline V gives CDR1 SGHAT, CDR2 FQDESV (reference sequence). The CDR3 extends over 17 amino acids. V was pared by 1 base and J by 2 bases, with 16 bases between.

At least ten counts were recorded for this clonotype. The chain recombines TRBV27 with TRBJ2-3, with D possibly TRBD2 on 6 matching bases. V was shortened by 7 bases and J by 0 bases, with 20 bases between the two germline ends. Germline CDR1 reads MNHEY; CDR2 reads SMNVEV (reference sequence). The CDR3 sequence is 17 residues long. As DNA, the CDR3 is TGTGCCAGCACCACCTCCTCCTGGCGGGGTAGCACAGATACGCAGTATTTT. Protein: CASTTSSWRGSTDTQYF.

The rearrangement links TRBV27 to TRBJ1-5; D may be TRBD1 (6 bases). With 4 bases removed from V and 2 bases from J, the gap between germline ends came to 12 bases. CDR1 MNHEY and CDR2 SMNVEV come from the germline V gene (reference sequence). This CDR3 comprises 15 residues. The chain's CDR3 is CASSSVQGGNQPQHF. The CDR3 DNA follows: TGTGCCAGCAGTTCAGTACAGGGAGGCAATCAGCCCCAGCATTTT.

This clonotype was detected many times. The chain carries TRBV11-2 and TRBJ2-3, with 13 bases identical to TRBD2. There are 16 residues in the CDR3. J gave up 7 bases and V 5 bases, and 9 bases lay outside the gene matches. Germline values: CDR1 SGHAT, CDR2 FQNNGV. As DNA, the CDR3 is TGTGCCAGCAGCCTAATGGGACTAGCGGGGTCGTATACGCAGTATTTT. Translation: CASSLMGLAGSYTQYF. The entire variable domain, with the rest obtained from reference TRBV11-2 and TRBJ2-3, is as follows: EAGVAQSPRYKIIEKRQSVAFWCNPISGHATLYWYQQILGQGPKLLIQFQNNGVVDDSQLPKDRFSAERLKGVDSTLKIQPAKLEDSAVYLCASSLMGLAGSYTQYFGPGTRLTVL.

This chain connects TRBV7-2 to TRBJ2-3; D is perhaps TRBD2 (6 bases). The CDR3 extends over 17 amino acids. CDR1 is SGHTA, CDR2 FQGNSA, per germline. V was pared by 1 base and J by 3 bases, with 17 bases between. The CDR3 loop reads CASSLERPGVGTDTQYF. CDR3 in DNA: TGTGCCAGCAGCTTAGAAAGGCCGGGGGTTGGGACAGATACGCAGTATTTT.

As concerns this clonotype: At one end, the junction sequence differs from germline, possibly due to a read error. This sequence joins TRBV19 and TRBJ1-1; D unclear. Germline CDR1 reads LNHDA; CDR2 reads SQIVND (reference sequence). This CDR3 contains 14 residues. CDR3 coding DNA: TGTGCCAGTAGTTTACCGAGTGGGAACGCTGAAGCTTTCTTT. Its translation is CASSLPSGNAEAFF.

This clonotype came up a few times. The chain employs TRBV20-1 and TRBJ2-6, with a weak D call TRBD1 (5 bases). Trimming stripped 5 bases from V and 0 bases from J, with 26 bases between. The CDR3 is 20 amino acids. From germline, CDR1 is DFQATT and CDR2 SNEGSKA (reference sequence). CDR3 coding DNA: TGCAGTGCTCAACAATTGCTGGGGCAGGGCCCTAACTCTGGGGCCAACGTCCTGACTTTC. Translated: CSAQQLLGQGPNSGANVLTF.

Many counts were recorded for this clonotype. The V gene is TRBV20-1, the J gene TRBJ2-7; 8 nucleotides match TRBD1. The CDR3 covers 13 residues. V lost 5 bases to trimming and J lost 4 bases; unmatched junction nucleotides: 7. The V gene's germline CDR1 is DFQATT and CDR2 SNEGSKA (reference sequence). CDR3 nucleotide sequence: TGCAGTGCTCGGACAGGGCTGTCATACGAGCAGTACTTC. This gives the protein CSARTGLSYEQYF.

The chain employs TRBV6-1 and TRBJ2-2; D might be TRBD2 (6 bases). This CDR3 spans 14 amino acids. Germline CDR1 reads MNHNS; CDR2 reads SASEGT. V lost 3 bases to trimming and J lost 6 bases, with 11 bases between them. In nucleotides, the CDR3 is TGTGCCAGCAGTGATAGCTGGGACTCCGGGGAGCTGTTTTTT. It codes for CASSDSWDSGELFF.

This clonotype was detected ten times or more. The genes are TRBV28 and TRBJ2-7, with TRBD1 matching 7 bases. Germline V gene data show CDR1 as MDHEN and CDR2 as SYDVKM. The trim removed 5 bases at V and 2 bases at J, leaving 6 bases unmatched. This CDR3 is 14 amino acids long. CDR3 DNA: TGTGCCAGCAGTCGGGGACAGCGGACCTACGAGCAGTACTTC. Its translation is CASSRGQRTYEQYF. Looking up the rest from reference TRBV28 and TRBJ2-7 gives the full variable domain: DVKVTQSSRYLVKRTGEKVFLECVQDMDHENMFWYRQDPGLGLRLIYFSYDVKMKEKGDIPEGYSVSREKKERFSLILESASTNQTSMYLCASSRGQRTYEQYFGPGTRLTVT.

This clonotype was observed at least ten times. CDR3 amino acids: CASSLRRTQETQYF. The DNA of the CDR3 is TGTGCCAGCAGCTTAAGAAGGACCCAAGAGACCCAGTACTTC. J is TRBJ2-5 and V is TRBV7-8; unclear D gene. This CDR3 is 14 amino acids long. Germline V gives CDR1 SGHVS, CDR2 FQNEAQ. V gave up 2 bases and J gave up 1 base, with 8 bases separating them.